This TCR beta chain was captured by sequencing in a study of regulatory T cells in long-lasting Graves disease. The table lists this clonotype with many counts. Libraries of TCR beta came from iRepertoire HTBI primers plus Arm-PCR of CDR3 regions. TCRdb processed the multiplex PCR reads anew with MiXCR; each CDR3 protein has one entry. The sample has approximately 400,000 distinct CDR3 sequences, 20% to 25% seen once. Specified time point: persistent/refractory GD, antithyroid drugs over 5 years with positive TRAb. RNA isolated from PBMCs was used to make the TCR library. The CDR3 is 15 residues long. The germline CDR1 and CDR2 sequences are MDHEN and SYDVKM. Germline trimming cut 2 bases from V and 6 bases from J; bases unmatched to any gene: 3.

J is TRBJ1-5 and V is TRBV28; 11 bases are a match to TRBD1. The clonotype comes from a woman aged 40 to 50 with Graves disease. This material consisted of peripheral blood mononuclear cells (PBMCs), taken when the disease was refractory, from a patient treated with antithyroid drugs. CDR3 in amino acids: CASSLDGTGGQPQHF. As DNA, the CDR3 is TGTGCCAGCAGTTTAGATGGGACAGGGGGTCAGCCCCAGCATTTT.